The 2 T cell receptor beta chains presented below share a single source sample, sequenced in a study of breast tumors, draining lymph nodes, adjacent tissues. MiXCR, run by TCRdb on the multiplex PCR reads, gives a single entry per CDR3 protein. The sample lists around 290,000 distinct CDR3 sequences, more than 30% seen once, with more than 0.95% in the top ten. The lymph nodes were axillary draining lymph nodes from breast cancer patients. Sequenced sample: axillary lymph node tissue. The receptors were sampled from a female donor with breast cancer. Some clones in this sample may be carry-over from other donors' samples.

This clonotype has at least ten counts. This chain joins TRBV19 and TRBJ1-3; 7 bases match TRBD1. Germline-derived CDR1 and CDR2 are LNHDA and SQIVND (reference sequence). J lost 0 bases, V lost 1 base, and 3 bases had no gene match. This CDR3 comprises 16 residues. CDR3 coding DNA: TGTGCCAGTAGTATAGGAGCAGGGGGCTCTGGAAACACCATATATTTT. This encodes CASSIGAGGSGNTIYF.

Many counts were recorded for this clonotype. The genes are TRBV19 and TRBJ2-7, with 13 bases fitting TRBD2. Germline V lookup: CDR1 LNHDA, CDR2 SQIVND (reference sequence). The V segment lost 0 bases and the J segment 6 bases; nucleotides outside the gene matches: 11. The CDR3 length is 18 residues. CDR3 residues: CASSIEGTSGTSPPEQYF. CDR3 nucleotide sequence: TGTGCCAGTAGTATAGAGGGGACTAGCGGGACTTCCCCTCCCGAGCAGTACTTC.